This entry features one T cell receptor (beta chain) sequence. Antigen: not known. These data originate in a study of vaccination and CD4 T cells after COVID-19. Study details: Post-COVID specimens were obtained a median about 95 days after diagnosis (range 35 to 161).

The V gene lost 4 bases and the J gene lost 2 bases, with 11 bases spanning the gap. Per germline, CDR1 SNHLY and CDR2 FYNNEI. The CDR3 runs 14 residues. Cultured CD4+ T-cell DNA underwent Oncomine TCR Beta short-read sequencing. Genomic DNA was taken out of cultured CD4+ T cells by extraction. TCRdb re-derived calls from the PCR reads in MiXCR, one entry per CDR3 protein. Of approximately 5,800 distinct CDR3 sequences detected, roughly 77% appear once; the ten largest clones hold roughly a quarter. Documented treatment: approximately 10-day PBMC culture with coronavirus spike peptide pools or control peptides (ViraFEST assay). Per well, roughly 1.9 million PBMCs were cultured in the presence of about 10 IU/ml IL-2 and 10 ug/ml peptide pools.

This receptor was obtained from a human donor who had recovered from COVID-19. The V and J genes are TRBV2 and TRBJ1-1; D gene unclear. The source material was CD4+ T cells from blood, cultured in vitro. CDR3 protein: CASSVPPANTEAFF. The CDR3 DNA is TGTGCCAGCAGTGTCCCCCCAGCAAACACTGAAGCTTTCTTT.